This T cell receptor (beta chain) appears in the sequencing data of a study of OX40 agonist ivuxolimab in advanced cancers. Study-wide context: Ivuxolimab, which targeted the costimulatory receptor OX40 (CD134), was an agonistic, fully human IgG2 monoclonal antibody. Intravenous ivuxolimab was administered to patients every 2 weeks at six dose levels: 0.01, 0.1, 0.3, 1.5, 3 and 10 mg/kg. Among the approximately 50 dose-escalation patients, approximately 20 had hepatocellular carcinoma, some 15 melanoma, 9 renal cell carcinoma and 9 head and neck cancer. A male proportion of 70% to 90% and a mean age of around 60 years, ranging from 23 to 79, were recorded for the dose-escalation cohort. Prior anti-PD-1, anti-PD-L1 or anti-CTLA-4 therapy was permitted, and approximately 39% of dose-escalation patients had received checkpoint inhibitors. Three dose-escalation patients achieved partial responses, one with hepatocellular carcinoma and two with cutaneous melanoma. The point of sequencing TCRbeta in the periphery was to test whether ivuxolimab changed TCR sequence diversity and drove clonal T-cell expansion. The monotherapy dose-escalation portion (N of about 49 patients) of the phase I ivuxolimab trial is reported in the paper. Study-wide conclusions, independent of this receptor: Antigen specificity was not determined for the clonally expanded peripheral T cells. On average, CD8+ T cells showed more expanded clones than CD4+ T cells after ivuxolimab. Low levels of normalized T-cell clonal expansion were also seen in some patients who did not respond. In partial responders in the 0.1-3.0 mg/kg groups, normalized peripheral clonal expansion was found to be among the lowest, especially among CD8+ T cells. At doses of 0.1 to 3.0 mg/kg, clonal expansion of both CD4+ and CD8+ blood T cells was observed from baseline to week 6.

Genomic DNA was isolated from the sorted cells so that the TCRbeta CDR3 region could be sequenced. The immunoSEQ Assay was used to sequence the TCRbeta CDR3 regions. As stored in TCRdb, this immuneACCESS dataset retains in-frame rearrangements with V and J assigned. A fraction of the clones does not appear; measured against another copy, unresolved V genes explain less than half of the discrepancy, and the remainder lacks a known reason. The sample yields about 36,000 clones; 60% to 80% were counted once. The ten largest clones take up approximately 20% of the sample. Patients with autoimmune disease history or receiving systemic immunosuppression were excluded from the trial. In every dose cohort, peripheral blood was drawn for TCR sequencing at baseline, cycle 4 day 1, and cycle 7 day 1. Samples were obtained from an open-label, multicenter, first-in-human phase I dose-escalation trial of ivuxolimab. Adults with locally advanced or metastatic melanoma, renal cell carcinoma, hepatocellular carcinoma or head and neck squamous cell carcinoma were enrolled in the trial. CD4+ and CD8+ T cells were sorted separately from peripheral blood before TCR sequencing.

The CDR3 has 15 amino acids, counting the end cysteine and phenylalanine. Only the CDR3 portion is preserved as DNA: 45 bases, with reading frame beginning at the first base. The germline V gene yields SGHTA for CDR1 and FQGNSA for CDR2. The trim is 1 base for V and 1 base for J, with a gap of 9 bases between the germline ends. Concerning this clone: The clone's antigen remains unknown. No qualities accompany the bases; no much larger clone lies one base away.

The receptor's source is an adult with an advanced solid tumor such as melanoma, head and neck, liver or kidney cancer. The sequencing used CD4+ or CD8+ T cells sorted from blood, collected in a trial of the OX40 agonist ivuxolimab. The sequence is built from TRBV7-2 and TRBJ2-3; a weak D assignment points to TRBD2 (5 bases agree). In nucleotides, the sequence is TGTGCCAGCAGCTTAGTCTTCGGGGGCACAGATACGCAGTATTTT. This yields the protein CASSLVFGGTDTQYF.